These 25 T cell receptor beta chains were sequenced from one sample in a study of cytomegalovirus exposure and HLA in healthy donors. This PCR relied on a set of 60 Vbeta primers and 13 Jbeta primers. Method: immunoSEQ multiplex PCR; TCRdb's copy keeps in-frame clones and lacks some. The data hold roughly 80,000 clones, with 70% to 80% observed a single time. The sample taken for sequencing was PBMCs. The receptors derive from a man aged 40-55 years in good health and CMV-seronegative.

The chain employs TRBV7-3 and TRBJ2-2, with unresolved D. V shed 2 bases and J shed 4 bases, with 5 bases lying between them. The CDR3 totals 13 residues. Germline CDR1 is SGHTA and CDR2 is FQGTGA. The CDR3 region is CASSLFSTGELFF. CDR3 DNA: TGTGCCAGCAGCTTATTCAGCACCGGGGAGCTGTTTTTT.

The chain is built from TRBV10-2 and TRBJ2-7, with unresolved D. CDR1 WSHSY and CDR2 SAAADI come from the germline V gene. This CDR3 comprises 13 residues. V lost 4 bases, J lost 0 bases, and 7 bases lay in between. The CDR3 bases are TGCGCCAGCAGTGGTAGCAACTCCTACGAGCAGTACTTC. Translating it yields CASSGSNSYEQYF.

V is TRBV7-6 and J is TRBJ2-1; D may be TRBD2 (6 bases). The CDR3 loop spans 15 amino acids. V shed 5 bases and J shed 3 bases, with 14 bases lying between them. Germline V gives CDR1 SGHVS, CDR2 FNYEAQ. In nucleotides, the CDR3 is TGTGCCAGCAGCCCGGGGACTCCTGTCTACAATGAGCAGTTCTTC. The encoded protein is CASSPGTPVYNEQFF.

Only one count was recorded for this clone. The chain has TRBV28 and TRBJ2-7; D is perhaps TRBD1 (6 bases). The CDR3 runs to 14 residues. V gave up 11 bases and J gave up 0 bases, with 17 bases separating them. Germline CDR1 is MDHEN and CDR2 is SYDVKM. The CDR3 DNA reads as TGTGCCTGTACTGTGGGGGCGAGCTCCTACGAGCAGTACTTC. Protein sequence: CACTVGASSYEQYF.

The chain couples TRBV14 to TRBJ2-5, with 7 bases matching TRBD2. From germline, CDR1 is SGHDN and CDR2 FVKESK. The CDR3 runs 15 residues. V gave up 1 base and J gave up 5 bases; unmatched junction bases: 7. CDR3: CASSQAPTGGETQYF. The CDR3 coding sequence is TGTGCCAGCAGCCAAGCCCCAACCGGGGGGGAGACCCAGTACTTC.

The chain is built from TRBV19 and TRBJ1-1, with D unresolved. Germline CDR1 is LNHDA and CDR2 is SQIVND (reference sequence). V was shortened by 6 bases and J by 1 base, with 9 bases between the two germline ends. The CDR3 has 13 residues. This CDR3 reads CASRYPGNTEAFF. The CDR3 nucleotides read TGTGCCAGTAGATACCCAGGGAACACTGAAGCTTTCTTT.

This clone was seen only a few times. The chain joins TRBV6-6 to TRBJ2-7, with 8 nucleotides matching TRBD1. CDR1 and CDR2 (germline): MNHNY, SVGAGI (reference sequence). V gave up 6 bases and J gave up 3 bases; unmatched junction bases: 7. This CDR3 has 14 residues. The CDR3 DNA reads as TGTGCCAGCAGCCGAATCACAGGGGGCTACGAGCAGTACTTC. This translates into CASSRITGGYEQYF.

The rearrangement links TRBV7-9 to TRBJ2-2, with 8 bases aligning to TRBD1. V lost 5 bases, J lost 1 base, and 9 bases stayed unmatched. Germline CDR1 reads SEHNR; CDR2 reads FQNEAQ (reference sequence). CDR3 size: 17 residues. CDR3 sequence reads: CASSQTGDPKNTGELFF. The DNA for the CDR3 is TGTGCCAGCAGCCAGACAGGGGACCCCAAGAACACCGGGGAGCTGTTTTTT.

The chain combines TRBV30 with TRBJ1-3, with D possibly matching TRBD1 (6 bases). The length of the CDR3 is 13 residues. Germline lookup yields CDR1 GTSNPN and CDR2 SVGIG (reference sequence). The V and J ends lost 4 bases and 4 bases respectively, with 11 bases between them. In DNA, the CDR3 is TGTGCCTGGAACCGGGGGGCAGGAAACACCATATATTTT. Protein: CAWNRGAGNTIYF.

The rearrangement uses TRBV20-1 and TRBJ1-5; no firm D call. In germline, CDR1 is DFQATT, CDR2 SNEGSKA (reference sequence). This CDR3 comprises 11 residues. The V and J ends lost 6 bases and 11 bases respectively, with 14 bases between them. The CDR3 loop is CSAPRFTSQHF. The CDR3 nucleotides read TGCAGTGCCCCGAGGTTTACGTCCCAGCATTTT.

The V and J genes are TRBV6-5 and TRBJ1-6; D not certain. This CDR3 contains 16 residues. Trimming removed 4 bases from V and 4 bases from J, with 14 bases in between. Germline loops: CDR1 MNHEY, CDR2 SVGAGI. CDR3 sequence reads: CASSSQRTYYNSPLHF. CDR3 nucleotide sequence: TGTGCCAGCAGTTCACAGCGGACGTATTATAATTCACCCCTCCACTTT.

CDR3 sequence: CASSLEWAGGANIQYF. CDR3 coding DNA: TGTGCCAGCAGCTTAGAGTGGGCAGGGGGCGCGAACATTCAGTACTTC. The chain links TRBV7-2 to TRBJ2-4; 8 nucleotides line up with TRBD1. V was pared by 1 base and J by 7 bases, with 9 bases of the junction left unmatched. This CDR3 is 16 amino acids long. CDR1 is SGHTA, CDR2 FQGNSA, per germline.

The rearrangement uses TRBV7-7 and TRBJ2-7; TRBD2 aligns across 10 bases. Germline values: CDR1 SSHAT, CDR2 FNYEAQ (reference sequence). This CDR3 contains 13 residues. This chain's CDR3 is CATASSGGSEQYF. For the CDR3, the DNA is TGTGCTACTGCGAGTAGCGGGGGGAGTGAGCAGTACTTC.

This chain uses TRBV5-6 with TRBJ1-1; 11 bases are shared with TRBD1. Per germline, CDR1 SGHDT and CDR2 YYEEEE. Germline trimming cut 4 bases from V and 1 base from J; bases unmatched to any gene: 3. This CDR3 contains 15 residues. CDR3 DNA: TGTGCCAGCAGCCCGGACAGGGGGCGGAACACTGAAGCTTTCTTT. Translating gives CASSPDRGRNTEAFF.

V usage is TRBV11-3 and J usage is TRBJ2-3; TRBD1 might be the D (6 bases). V was trimmed by 4 bases and J by 1 base, leaving 9 bases between them. Germline V gene data show CDR1 as SGHNT and CDR2 as YENEEA. This CDR3 has 14 residues. The CDR3 coding sequence is TGTGCCAGCAGCTGGGGGCGAGGCACAGATACGCAGTATTTT. Amino acids: CASSWGRGTDTQYF.

This clone was picked up one time. The genes are TRBV15 and TRBJ2-2; 12 bases are a match to TRBD2. J lost 5 bases, V lost 5 bases, and 12 bases had no gene match. Germline V gene data show CDR1 as LNHNV and CDR2 as YYDKDF (reference sequence). CDR3 length: 18 amino acids. CDR3: CATSGRLAGARVTGELFF. The CDR3 nucleotides read TGTGCCACCAGCGGGCGACTAGCGGGGGCGCGAGTGACCGGGGAGCTGTTTTTT.

The chain recombines TRBV6-1 with TRBJ1-5; 7 bases match TRBD1. The V gene's germline CDR1 is MNHNS and CDR2 SASEGT. The CDR3 contains 13 residues. The V gene end was trimmed by 8 bases and the J gene end by 3 bases; junction bases not matched to a gene: 4. The CDR3 sequence is CASGGQNNQPQHF. The DNA of the CDR3 is TGTGCCAGCGGGGGACAGAACAATCAGCCCCAGCATTTT.

This clone occurred a few times. This chain connects TRBV6-5 to TRBJ2-1; a weak D match, TRBD1 (6 bases). CDR3 length equals 13 residues. Between the trimmed V and J ends, which lost 2 bases and 9 bases, there was a span of 11 bases. CDR1 and CDR2 from the germline V gene are MNHEY and SVGAGI. Here the CDR3 reads CASSYVGAGEQFF. CDR3 nucleotides: TGTGCCAGCAGTTACGTGGGGGCCGGTGAGCAGTTCTTC.

This clone appeared once. The chain has TRBV7-2 and TRBJ1-2; TRBD1 matches at 9 bases. J was trimmed by 8 bases and V by 1 base; bases with no gene match: 5. This CDR3 is built from 14 residues. Germline CDR1 and CDR2: SGHTA and FQGNSA. The CDR3 spells CASSLGTGGRGYTF. CDR3 sequence (DNA): TGTGCCAGCAGCTTAGGAACAGGGGGCAGGGGCTACACCTTC.

V usage is TRBV6-6 and J usage is TRBJ2-7; D is possibly TRBD1 (5 bases). The CDR3 runs to 14 residues. Germline values: CDR1 MNHNY, CDR2 SVGAGI (reference sequence). The V end was cut by 6 bases, the J end by 4 bases, with 16 bases between. CDR3 DNA: TGTGCCAGCAGGGATCAGGGTTCGGCTTACGAGCAGTACTTC. Its protein is CASRDQGSAYEQYF.

The chain joins TRBV7-2 to TRBJ1-1, with a weak D call TRBD1 (5 bases). The germline V gene has CDR1 SGHTA and CDR2 FQGNSA. The CDR3 covers 12 residues. V was pared by 2 bases and J by 11 bases, with 12 bases between. The CDR3 coding sequence is TGTGCCAGCAGCTTACAGGGAGGGGAGGCTTTCTTT. Translation gives CASSLQGGEAFF.

This clone is a singleton in its sample. The chain couples TRBV5-1 to TRBJ2-4; 12 nucleotides line up with TRBD2. Germline CDR1 and CDR2: SGHRS and YFSETQ. This CDR3 has 17 residues. J was trimmed by 7 bases and V by 5 bases; bases with no gene match: 13. CDR3 bases: TGCGCCAGCAGTTTCGGCCTAGCGGGGGGGCCTAGGAACATTCAGTACTTC. This gives the protein CASSFGLAGGPRNIQYF. Together with reference TRBV5-1 and TRBJ2-4, the CDR3 gives the full variable domain: KAGVTQTPRYLIKTRGQQVTLSCSPISGHRSVSWYQQTPGQGLQFLFEYFSETQRNKGNFPGRFSGRQFSNSRSEMNVSTLELGDSALYLCASSFGLAGGPRNIQYFGAGTRLSVL.

The CDR3 loop reads CASSPRGGDGTDTQYF. For the CDR3, the DNA is TGTGCCAGCAGCCCAAGAGGGGGGGATGGCACAGATACGCAGTATTTT. This chain uses TRBV7-3 with TRBJ2-3; possibly TRBD2 for D (7 bases). Per germline, CDR1 SGHTA and CDR2 FQGTGA. CDR3 length: 16 residues. Between the trimmed V and J ends, which lost 5 bases and 1 base, there was a span of 16 bases. The complete variable domain, with remaining parts taken from reference TRBV7-3 and TRBJ2-3, reads GAGVSQTPSNKVTEKGKYVELRCDPISGHTALYWYRQSLGQGPEFLIYFQGTGAADDSGLPNDRFFAVRPEGSVSTLKIQRTERGDSAVYLCASSPRGGDGTDTQYFGPGTRLTVL.

The V gene is TRBV6-5, the J gene TRBJ1-2; TRBD1 is a possible D gene (5 bases). The CDR3 loop spans 12 amino acids. V was clipped by 7 bases and J by 3 bases, with 9 bases between them. The germline V gene has CDR1 MNHEY and CDR2 SVGAGI. The CDR3 DNA follows: TGTGCCAGCATGGGGGGGTACTATGGCTACACCTTC. This translates into CASMGGYYGYTF.

The chain employs TRBV11-2 and TRBJ2-1, with 13 bases lining up with TRBD2. V lost 5 bases, J lost 5 bases, and 12 bases stayed unmatched. CDR1 and CDR2 from the germline V gene are SGHAT and FQNNGV. The CDR3 loop spans 18 amino acids. The CDR3 nucleotides read TGTGCCAGCAGCCCCAGACTAGCGGGGGGCTTTCGAGACAATGAGCAGTTCTTC. Protein product: CASSPRLAGGFRDNEQFF.